The rows below give T cell receptor beta chains drawn from one sample of a study of neurological immune-mediated disorders. TCRdb called the 5' RACE reads again in MiXCR, with one record for every CDR3 protein. Among 78,000 or so distinct CDR3 sequences listed, less than 5.5% were seen once. Source material: PBMCs. These receptors were taken from a woman between 25 and 40 years old with multiple sclerosis. The CDR3 runs from the conserved cysteine through the conserved F or W. A D gene is named only where the DNA matches it firmly. For some rows the clone size is stated as once, few or many, or as a class when expanded; others skip it.

j_gene,v_gene,abundance,d_gene,len,CDR3aa,CDR3nt
TRBJ2-1,TRBV20-1,many,NA,14,CSARDGSSYNEQFF,TGCAGTGCTAGAGATGGGAGCTCCTACAATGAGCAGTTCTTC
TRBJ2-3,TRBV2,many,NA,16,CASSKTPGGSTDTQYF,TGTGCCAGCAGTAAAACCCCAGGCGGTAGCACAGATACGCAGTATTTT
TRBJ2-7,TRBV12-3/TRBV12-4,many,TRBD2,16,CASSRSRTSSPEEQYF,TGTGCCAGCAGCAGATCCAGGACTAGCTCTCCGGAGGAGCAGTACTTC
TRBJ2-1,TRBV20-1,many,NA,15,CSASPADSDYNEQFF,TGCAGTGCTAGCCCTGCGGACAGCGATTACAATGAGCAGTTCTTC
TRBJ2-1,TRBV7-9,many,NA,15,CASSFGSTGEREQFF,TGTGCCAGCAGCTTCGGCTCAACGGGAGAGCGGGAGCAGTTCTTC
TRBJ1-1,TRBV29-1,many,NA,14,CSVEHSGPNTEAFF,TGCAGCGTTGAGCATTCGGGGCCGAACACTGAAGCTTTCTTT
TRBJ2-3,TRBV20-1,many,TRBD2,16,CSVDRSGVLSTDTQYF,TGCAGTGTCGATCGGAGCGGGGTCCTAAGCACAGATACGCAGTATTTT
TRBJ2-3,TRBV20-1,many,TRBD2,14,CSASAGDGTDTQYF,TGCAGTGCTAGCGCGGGGGATGGGACAGATACGCAGTATTTT
TRBJ2-1,TRBV5-1,few,TRBD1,16,CASSLRTGDGGNEQFF,TGCGCCAGCAGCCTTCGGACAGGGGACGGGGGCAATGAGCAGTTCTTC
TRBJ1-2,TRBV10-3,many,TRBD1,11,CATMTGYGYTF,TGTGCCACCATGACAGGGTATGGCTACACCTTC
TRBJ1-2,TRBV28,many,NA,14,CASSNRNPSYGYTF,TGTGCCAGCAGCAACAGAAACCCCAGCTATGGCTACACCTTC
TRBJ2-7,TRBV21-1,NA,NA,18,CASSKRDRADICRYEQYF,TGTGCCAGCAGCAAAAGGGATAGGGCCGACATATGCCGTTACGAGCAGTACTTC
TRBJ2-7,TRBV12-3/TRBV12-4,NA,TRBD2,14,CASQPGLGKYEQYF,TGTGCCAGCCAACCGGGACTAGGGAAGTACGAGCAGTACTTC
TRBJ2-5,TRBV28,NA,NA,15,CASRKEGAGQETQYF,TGTGCCAGCAGAAAGGAGGGGGCTGGCCAAGAGACCCAGTACTTC
TRBJ2-3,TRBV5-1,many,TRBD2,15,CASSLTGGQADTQYF,TGCGCCAGCAGCTTAACGGGGGGGCAGGCAGATACGCAGTATTTT
TRBJ2-3,TRBV6-1,many,NA,14,CASSVGQGGRAQYF,TGTGCCAGCAGTGTGGGGCAGGGAGGTAGGGCGCAGTATTTT